These T cell receptor beta chains were read from a single sample in a study of T cell responses to AZD1222 COVID-19 vaccine. Assay used: immunoSEQ multiplex PCR; TCRdb lists only in-frame clones, some missing. The sample contains some 200,000 clones, roughly 92% of which appear only once. Sequenced here: peripheral blood, sampled 28 days after the second AZD1222 dose. These receptors were taken from an adult who received the AZD1222 COVID-19 vaccine. CDR3s include the opening cysteine and the closing phenylalanine or tryptophan. The D gene is left open where the match is weak. Size is omitted from some rows. Given values are once, few, many or a class for expanded clones.

v_call: TRBV7-2
d_call: TRBD1
j_call: TRBJ1-2
clone_size: NA
cdr3_aa: CASSSKTGALSGYTF
cdr3_nt: TGTGCCAGCAGCTCCAAAACAGGGGCTCTAAGTGGCTACACCTTC

v_call: TRBV5-1
d_call: NA
j_call: TRBJ1-3
clone_size: NA
cdr3_aa: CASSLWEPLSGNTIYF
cdr3_nt: TGCGCCAGCAGCTTGTGGGAACCTCTCTCTGGAAACACCATATATTTT

v_call: TRBV5-6
d_call: TRBD1
j_call: TRBJ2-7
clone_size: NA
cdr3_aa: CASSIQQGVYEQYF
cdr3_nt: TGTGCCAGCAGCATCCAGCAGGGGGTCTACGAGCAGTACTTC

v_call: TRBV5-1
d_call: TRBD1
j_call: TRBJ2-7
clone_size: NA
cdr3_aa: CASSQGLGTGGYEQYF
cdr3_nt: TGCGCCAGCAGCCAGGGGTTAGGGACAGGGGGCTACGAGCAGTACTTC

v_call: TRBV4-3
d_call: NA
j_call: TRBJ2-1
clone_size: NA
cdr3_aa: CASSQSRASYNEQFF
cdr3_nt: TGCGCCAGCAGCCAAAGCAGGGCTAGCTACAATGAGCAGTTCTTC

v_call: TRBV4-1
d_call: NA
j_call: TRBJ1-2
clone_size: NA
cdr3_aa: CASSQEQDTYGYTF
cdr3_nt: TGCGCCAGCAGCCAAGAACAGGACACCTACGGCTACACCTTC

v_call: TRBV5-1
d_call: TRBD2
j_call: TRBJ2-1
clone_size: few
cdr3_aa: CASSSRLAGDSPYNEQFF
cdr3_nt: TGCGCCAGCAGCTCCCGACTAGCGGGAGATTCTCCCTACAATGAGCAGTTCTTC

v_call: TRBV25-1
d_call: NA
j_call: TRBJ2-7
clone_size: NA
cdr3_aa: CASSFSPSYEQYF
cdr3_nt: TGTGCCAGCAGTTTCAGCCCTTCCTACGAGCAGTACTTC

v_call: TRBV28
d_call: NA
j_call: TRBJ2-7
clone_size: NA
cdr3_aa: CASNGPGAGGFEQYF
cdr3_nt: TGTGCCAGCAACGGACCGGGGGCAGGGGGTTTCGAGCAGTACTTC

v_call: TRBV12-5
d_call: NA
j_call: TRBJ2-1
clone_size: NA
cdr3_aa: CASGLGGSGEQFF
cdr3_nt: TGTGCTAGTGGTTTAGGGGGTTCGGGCGAGCAGTTCTTC

v_call: TRBV5-8
d_call: NA
j_call: TRBJ1-6
clone_size: NA
cdr3_aa: CASSYRDSSFSPLHF
cdr3_nt: TGTGCCAGCAGCTACCGCGACAGTAGCTTTTCACCCCTCCACTTT

v_call: TRBV12-3/TRBV12-4
d_call: TRBD1
j_call: TRBJ1-2
clone_size: NA
cdr3_aa: CASSTGEHYGYTF
cdr3_nt: TGTGCCAGCAGTACAGGGGAGCACTATGGCTACACCTTC

v_call: TRBV5-1
d_call: TRBD1
j_call: TRBJ1-2
clone_size: NA
cdr3_aa: CASSLSGTGDGDGYTF
cdr3_nt: TGCGCCAGCAGCTTATCCGGGACAGGGGATGGGGATGGCTACACCTTC

v_call: TRBV9
d_call: NA
j_call: TRBJ2-7
clone_size: NA
cdr3_aa: CASSVTSGSYEQYF
cdr3_nt: TGTGCCAGCAGCGTAACCAGCGGTTCCTACGAGCAGTACTTC

v_call: TRBV5-4
d_call: NA
j_call: TRBJ2-7
clone_size: NA
cdr3_aa: CASSRERGASYEQYF
cdr3_nt: TGTGCCAGCAGCCGTGAGAGAGGGGCGTCCTACGAGCAGTACTTC

v_call: TRBV6-5
d_call: NA
j_call: TRBJ2-1
clone_size: NA
cdr3_aa: CASSYVADAYNEQFF
cdr3_nt: TGTGCCAGCAGTTACGTGGCTGACGCCTACAATGAGCAGTTCTTC

v_call: TRBV4-3
d_call: NA
j_call: TRBJ2-1
clone_size: NA
cdr3_aa: CASSQGSGTYYNEQFF
cdr3_nt: TGCGCCAGCAGCCAAGGGTCTGGGACTTACTACAATGAGCAGTTCTTC

v_call: TRBV5-8
d_call: NA
j_call: TRBJ2-1
clone_size: NA
cdr3_aa: CASSLRRNEQFF
cdr3_nt: TGTGCCAGCAGCCTCCGGCGGAATGAGCAGTTCTTC

v_call: TRBV7-9
d_call: NA
j_call: TRBJ2-5
clone_size: NA
cdr3_aa: CASSFEGIETQYF
cdr3_nt: TGTGCCAGCAGCTTTGAGGGTATTGAGACCCAGTACTTC

v_call: TRBV7-2
d_call: NA
j_call: TRBJ2-7
clone_size: few
cdr3_aa: CASSNRVRSYEQYF
cdr3_nt: TGTGCCAGCAGTAACAGGGTTCGGTCCTACGAGCAGTACTTC

v_call: TRBV7-2
d_call: NA
j_call: TRBJ1-2
clone_size: NA
cdr3_aa: CASSSTGFVGYTF
cdr3_nt: TGTGCCAGCAGCTCTACAGGGTTTGTAGGCTACACCTTC